The table lists the clone carrying this T cell receptor beta chain with a few counts. The antigen is unknown. The CDR3 loop spans 16 amino acids. Germline V gene sequence: CDR1 LGHNA, CDR2 YSLEER. The V and J ends lost 0 bases and 3 bases respectively, with 15 bases between them. This specimen comes from a study of response to subunit inactivated influenza vaccine. Study conclusions and caveats: Authors suggested each seasonal flu vaccination may recruit only limited numbers of new T cells.

TCRdb analysed the RT-PCR reads with MiXCR anew, one entry per CDR3 protein. This table has more than 400,000 distinct CDR3 sequences, 9.5% to 12% appearing once. This TCR came from a man aged 50-60 years who received an inactivated influenza vaccine. J is TRBJ2-7 and V is TRBV4-3, with D possibly TRBD2 on 6 matching bases. The source material was PBMCs from blood, sampled about 6 weeks after vaccination. The DNA for the CDR3 is TGCGCCAGCAGCCAAGAAGTGAGGCTAGCGTTCTACGAGCAGTACTTC. Its protein product is CASSQEVRLAFYEQYF.